This T cell receptor beta chain comes out of a study of PD-L1 blockade in urothelial cancer. The overall study: T cells were recovered from blood samples at a median of around 140,000.

Remarks on this clone: Antigen unknown.

The V end lost 1 base, the J end lost 5 bases, and 12 bases lay between the germline ends. Germline CDR1 is KGHSH and CDR2 is LQKENI. The length of the CDR3 is 15 residues. Measured with immunoSEQ multiplex PCR; TCRdb has only the in-frame clones, and not every one. There are under 120,000 clones in the sample; about 85% occur only once, and about 2.3% lies in the top ten. Broader study findings: Tumor-linked clones in blood grew more by 3 weeks in durable-benefit patients.

This chain links TRBV18 with TRBJ2-1; TRBD2 is a possible D gene (6 bases). This sample comprised PBMCs, obtained around atezolizumab (anti-PD-L1) treatment. The receptor was isolated from a man in his fifties or sixties with urothelial cancer. Written as DNA, the CDR3 is TGTGCCAGCTCACCACTCGCGGGGCGCCACAATGAGCAGTTCTTC. It codes for CASSPLAGRHNEQFF.